This TCR beta chain appears in the sequencing data of a study of T cell responses to AZD1222 COVID-19 vaccine. Study outcomes and limitations: Sampled repertoires all dated from after the peak T cell response.

TCRdb keeps only in-frame clones here, not all; method: immunoSEQ multiplex PCR. This table has about 140,000 clones, approximately 91% appearing once. The CDR3 covers 15 residues. Comment on this clone: Its antigen is currently unknown.

The source material was peripheral blood, sampled 28 days after the second dose of the MenACWY control vaccine. This sequence joins TRBV21-1 and TRBJ2-3; the D call TRBD2 from the table was never checked on the DNA. TRBV21-1 is termed a pseudogene. This TCR came from an adult who received the MenACWY meningococcal vaccine as a control. The CDR3 DNA reads TGTGCCAGCAGCATTACCGGGAACTTCACAGATACGCAGTATTTT. Translated: CASSITGNFTDTQYF.